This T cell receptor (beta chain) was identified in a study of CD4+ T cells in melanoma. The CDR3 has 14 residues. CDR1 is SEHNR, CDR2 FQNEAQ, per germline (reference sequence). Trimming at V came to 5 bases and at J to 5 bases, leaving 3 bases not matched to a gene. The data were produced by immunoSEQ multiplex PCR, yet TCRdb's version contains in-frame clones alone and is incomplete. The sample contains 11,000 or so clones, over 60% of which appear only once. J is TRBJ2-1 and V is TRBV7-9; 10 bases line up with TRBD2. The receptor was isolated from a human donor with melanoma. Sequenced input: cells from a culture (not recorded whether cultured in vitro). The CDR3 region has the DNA TGTGCCAGCAGCCGACTAGCGGGTGACAATGAGCAGTTCTTC. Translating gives CASSRLAGDNEQFF. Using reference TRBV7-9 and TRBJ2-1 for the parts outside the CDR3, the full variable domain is DTGVSQNPRHKITKRGQNVTFRCDPISEHNRLYWYRQTLGQGPEFLTYFQNEAQLEKSRLLSDRFSAERPKGSFSTLEIQRTEQGDSAMYLCASSRLAGDNEQFFGPGTRLTVL.